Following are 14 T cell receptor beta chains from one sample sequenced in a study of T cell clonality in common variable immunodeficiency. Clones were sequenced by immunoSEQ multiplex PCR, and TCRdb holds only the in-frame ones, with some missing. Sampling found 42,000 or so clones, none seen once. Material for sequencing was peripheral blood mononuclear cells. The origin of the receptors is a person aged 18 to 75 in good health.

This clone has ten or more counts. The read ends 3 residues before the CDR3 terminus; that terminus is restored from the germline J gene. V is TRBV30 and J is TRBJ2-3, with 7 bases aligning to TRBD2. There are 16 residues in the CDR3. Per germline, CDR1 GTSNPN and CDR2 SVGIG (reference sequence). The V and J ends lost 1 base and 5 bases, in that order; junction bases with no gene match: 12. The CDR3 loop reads CAWSGGTTYGKDTQYF. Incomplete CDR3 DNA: TGTGCCTGGAGTGGGGGGACTACTTATGGGAAAGATACG.

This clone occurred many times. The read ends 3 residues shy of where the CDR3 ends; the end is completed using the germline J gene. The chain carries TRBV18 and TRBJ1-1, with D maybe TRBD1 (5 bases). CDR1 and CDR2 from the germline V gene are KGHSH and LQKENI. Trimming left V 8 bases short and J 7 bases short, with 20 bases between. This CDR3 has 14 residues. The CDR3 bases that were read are TGTGCCAGCCGAAGCGCCAGGCAGGGTGGTGAA. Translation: CASRSARQGGE. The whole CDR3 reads CASRSARQGGEAFF.

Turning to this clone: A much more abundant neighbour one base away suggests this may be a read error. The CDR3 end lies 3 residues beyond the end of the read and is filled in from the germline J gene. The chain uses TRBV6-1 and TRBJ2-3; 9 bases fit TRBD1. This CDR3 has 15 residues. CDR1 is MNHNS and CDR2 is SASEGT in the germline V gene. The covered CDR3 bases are TGTGCCAGCAGTGGTTACGGACAGGGGAATCAGCCG. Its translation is CASSGYGQGNQP. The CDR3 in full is CASSGYGQGNQPQYF.

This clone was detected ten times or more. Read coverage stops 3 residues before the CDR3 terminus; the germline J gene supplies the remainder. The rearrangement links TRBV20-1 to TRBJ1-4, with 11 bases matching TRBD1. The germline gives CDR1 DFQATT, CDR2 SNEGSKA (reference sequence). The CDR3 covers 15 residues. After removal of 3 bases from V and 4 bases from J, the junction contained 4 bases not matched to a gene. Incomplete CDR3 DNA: TGCAGTGCTAGTCCGGGGACAGGGGGTAATGAAAAA. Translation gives CSASPGTGGNEK. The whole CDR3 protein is CSASPGTGGNEKLFF.

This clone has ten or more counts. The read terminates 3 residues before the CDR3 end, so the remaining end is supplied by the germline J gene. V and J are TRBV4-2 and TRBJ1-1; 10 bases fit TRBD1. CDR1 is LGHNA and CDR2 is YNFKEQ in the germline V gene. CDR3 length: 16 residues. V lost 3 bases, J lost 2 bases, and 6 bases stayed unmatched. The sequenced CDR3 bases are TGTGCCAGCAGCCAGGGACAGGGGCTACCTAACACTGAA. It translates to CASSQGQGLPNTE. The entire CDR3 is CASSQGQGLPNTEAFF.

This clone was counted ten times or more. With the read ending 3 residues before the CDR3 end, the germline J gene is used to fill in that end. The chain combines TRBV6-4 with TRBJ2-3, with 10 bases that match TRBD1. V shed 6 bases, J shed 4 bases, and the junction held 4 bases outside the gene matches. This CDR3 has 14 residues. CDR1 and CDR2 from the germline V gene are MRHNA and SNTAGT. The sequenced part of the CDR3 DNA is TGTGCCAGCAGCGAGACAGGGGGCGCAGATACG. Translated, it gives CASSETGGADT. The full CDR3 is CASSETGGADTQYF.

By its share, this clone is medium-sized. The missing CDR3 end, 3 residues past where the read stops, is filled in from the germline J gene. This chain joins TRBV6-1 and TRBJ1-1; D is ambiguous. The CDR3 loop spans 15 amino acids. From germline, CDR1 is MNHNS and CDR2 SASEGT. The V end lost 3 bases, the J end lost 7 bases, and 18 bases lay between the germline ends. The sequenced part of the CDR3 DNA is TGTGCCAGCAGTGAGCTCGCAGTCTCTAGGAGTGAA. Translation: CASSELAVSRSE. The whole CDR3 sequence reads CASSELAVSRSEAFF.

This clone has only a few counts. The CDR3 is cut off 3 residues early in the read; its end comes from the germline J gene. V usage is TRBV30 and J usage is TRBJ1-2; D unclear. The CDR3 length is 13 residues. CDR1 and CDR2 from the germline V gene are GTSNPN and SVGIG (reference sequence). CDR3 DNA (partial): TGTGCCTGGACTATGTTAGCGGGAGATACC. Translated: CAWTMLAGDT. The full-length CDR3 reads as CAWTMLAGDTYTF.

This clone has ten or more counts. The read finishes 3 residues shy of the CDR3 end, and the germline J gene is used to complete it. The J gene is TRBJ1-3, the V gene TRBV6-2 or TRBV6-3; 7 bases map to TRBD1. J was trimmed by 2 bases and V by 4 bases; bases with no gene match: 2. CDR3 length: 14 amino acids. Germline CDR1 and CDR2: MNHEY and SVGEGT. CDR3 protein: CASSFDRAGNTIYF. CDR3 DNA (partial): TGTGCCAGCAGTTTCGACAGGGCTGGAAACACC.

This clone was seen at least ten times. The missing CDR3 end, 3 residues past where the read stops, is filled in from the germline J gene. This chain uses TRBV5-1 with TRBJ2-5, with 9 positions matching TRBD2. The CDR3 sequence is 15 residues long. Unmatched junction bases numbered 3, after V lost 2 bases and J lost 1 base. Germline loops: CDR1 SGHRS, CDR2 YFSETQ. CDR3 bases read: TGCGCCAGCAGCTTTCTAGCGGGACCCCAAGAGACC. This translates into CASSFLAGPQET. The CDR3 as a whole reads CASSFLAGPQETQYF.

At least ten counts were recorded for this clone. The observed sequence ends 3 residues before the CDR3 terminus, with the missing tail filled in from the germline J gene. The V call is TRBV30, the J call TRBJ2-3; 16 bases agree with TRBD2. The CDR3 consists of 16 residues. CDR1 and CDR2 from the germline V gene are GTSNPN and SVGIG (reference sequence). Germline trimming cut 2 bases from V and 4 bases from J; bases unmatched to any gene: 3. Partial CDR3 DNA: TGTGCCTGGAGTCCGGGACTAGCGGGGGGGCCAGATACG. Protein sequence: CAWSPGLAGGPDT. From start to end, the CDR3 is CAWSPGLAGGPDTQYF.

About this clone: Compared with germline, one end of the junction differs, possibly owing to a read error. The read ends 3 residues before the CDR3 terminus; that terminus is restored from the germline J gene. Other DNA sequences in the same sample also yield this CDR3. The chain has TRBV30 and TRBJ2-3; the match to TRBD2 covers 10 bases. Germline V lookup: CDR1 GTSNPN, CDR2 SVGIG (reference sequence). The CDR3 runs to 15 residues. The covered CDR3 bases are TGTGCCTGGAGCTCCCAGCGGGGGGGCACAGACACG. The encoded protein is CAWSSQRGGTDT. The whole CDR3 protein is CAWSSQRGGTDTQYF.

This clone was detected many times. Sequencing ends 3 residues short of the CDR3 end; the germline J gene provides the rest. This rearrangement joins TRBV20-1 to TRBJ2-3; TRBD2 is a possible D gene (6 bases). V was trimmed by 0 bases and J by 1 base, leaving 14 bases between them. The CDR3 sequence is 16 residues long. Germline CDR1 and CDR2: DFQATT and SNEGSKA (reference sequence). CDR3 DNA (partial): TGCAGTGCTAGAGATCCGACTAGTATGGGCACAGATACG. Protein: CSARDPTSMGTDT. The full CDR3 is CSARDPTSMGTDTQYF.

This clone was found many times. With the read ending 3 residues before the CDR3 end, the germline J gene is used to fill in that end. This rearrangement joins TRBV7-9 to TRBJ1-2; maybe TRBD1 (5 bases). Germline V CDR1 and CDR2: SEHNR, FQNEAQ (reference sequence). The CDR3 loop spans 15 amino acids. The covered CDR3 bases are TGTGCCAGCAGCGCAAGCGGGACCGAAATCCGCGGC. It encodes CASSASGTEIRG. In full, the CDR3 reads CASSASGTEIRGYTF.